Here is one T cell receptor (beta chain) with its context. One junction end disagrees with the germline gene, perhaps due to a read error. Study processing details: Amplified reference gene primers provided the basis for estimating nucleated cell counts. Sequencing was performed with immunoSEQ multiplex PCR; in TCRdb, only in-frame clones are kept and a portion is missing. That table gives V, J and clone size, and the DNA gave D and trimming. The sample records about 280,000 clones, nearly 90% being singletons. The participants were between about 18 and 90 years old and came from under 25 US areas. This sample is drawn from a study of blood T cell repertoires in COVID-19. The wider study: The cDNA or gDNA used as material had been derived from T cells, B-cell-depleted T cells, or PBMCs.

Sequenced input: PBMCs or T cells enriched from blood (not recorded which). The receptor comes from a woman aged 18-35 years with acute COVID-19.

CDR3 residues: CASTGEFEKLFF. In DNA, the CDR3 is TGTGCTAGCACGGGGGAATTTGAAAAACTGTTTTTT. V is TRBV2 and J is TRBJ1-4; a possible D gene is TRBD1 (5 bases). Germline V gives CDR1 SNHLY, CDR2 FYNNEI. There are 12 residues in the CDR3.